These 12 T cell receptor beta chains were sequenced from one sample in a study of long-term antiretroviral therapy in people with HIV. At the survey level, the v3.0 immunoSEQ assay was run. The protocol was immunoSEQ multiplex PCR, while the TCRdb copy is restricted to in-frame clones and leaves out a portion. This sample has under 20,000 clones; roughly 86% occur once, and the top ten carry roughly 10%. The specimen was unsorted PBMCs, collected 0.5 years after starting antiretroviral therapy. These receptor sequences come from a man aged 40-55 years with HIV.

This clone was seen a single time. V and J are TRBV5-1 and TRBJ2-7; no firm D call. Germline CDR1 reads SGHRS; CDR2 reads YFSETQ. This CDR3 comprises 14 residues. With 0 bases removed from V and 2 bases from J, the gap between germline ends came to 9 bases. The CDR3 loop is CASSLDGGPYEQYF. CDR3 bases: TGCGCCAGCAGCTTGGATGGCGGACCCTACGAGCAGTACTTC.

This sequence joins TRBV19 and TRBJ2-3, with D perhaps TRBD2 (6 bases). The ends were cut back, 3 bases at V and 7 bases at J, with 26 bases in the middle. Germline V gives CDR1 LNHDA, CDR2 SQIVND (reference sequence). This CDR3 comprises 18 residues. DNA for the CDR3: TGTGCCAGTAGTATGGAGGGCCAGACGGTCCTCCTTGGGAATACGCAGTATTTT. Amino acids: CASSMEGQTVLLGNTQYF.

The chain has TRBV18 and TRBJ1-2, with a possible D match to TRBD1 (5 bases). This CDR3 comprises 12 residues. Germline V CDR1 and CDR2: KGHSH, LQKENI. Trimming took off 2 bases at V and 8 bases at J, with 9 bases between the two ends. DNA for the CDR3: TGTGCCAGCTCACCATCCGAGGGGGGCTACACCTTC. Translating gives CASSPSEGGYTF. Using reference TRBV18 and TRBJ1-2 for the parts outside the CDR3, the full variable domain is NAGVMQNPRHLVRRRGQEARLRCSPMKGHSHVYWYRQLPEEGLKFMVYLQKENIIDESGMPKERFSAEFPKEGPSILRIQQVVRGDSAAYFCASSPSEGGYTFGSGTRLTVV.

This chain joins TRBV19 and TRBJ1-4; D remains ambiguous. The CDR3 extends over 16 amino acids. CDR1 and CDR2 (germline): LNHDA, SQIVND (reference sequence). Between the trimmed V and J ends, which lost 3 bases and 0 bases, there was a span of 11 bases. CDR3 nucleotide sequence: TGTGCCAGTAGTATTGTCCCAGTAGCAACTAATGAAAAACTGTTTTTT. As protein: CASSIVPVATNEKLFF.

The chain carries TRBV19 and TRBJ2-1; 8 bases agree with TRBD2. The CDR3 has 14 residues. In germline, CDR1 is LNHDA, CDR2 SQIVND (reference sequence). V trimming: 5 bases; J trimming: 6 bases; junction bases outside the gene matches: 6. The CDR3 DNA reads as TGTGCCAGTAGTCCCGGGGGGGCCGTCAATGAGCAGTTCTTC. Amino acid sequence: CASSPGGAVNEQFF.

The CDR3 DNA reads as TGCGCCAGCAGCTTGGATGCAGGGACCAGGAACACTGAAGCTTTCTTT. Translation: CASSLDAGTRNTEAFF. V and J are TRBV5-1 and TRBJ1-1, with a possible D match to TRBD1 (5 bases). Germline CDR1 and CDR2: SGHRS and YFSETQ. Deletions cut 0 bases from V and 1 base from J, with 13 bases between. This CDR3 contains 16 residues.

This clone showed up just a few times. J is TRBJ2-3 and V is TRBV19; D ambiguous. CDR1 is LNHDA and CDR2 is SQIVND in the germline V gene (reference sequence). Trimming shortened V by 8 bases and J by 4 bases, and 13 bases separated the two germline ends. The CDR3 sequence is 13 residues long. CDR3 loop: CASGHWDSDTQYF. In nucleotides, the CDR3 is TGTGCCAGTGGCCACTGGGATTCAGATACGCAGTATTTT.

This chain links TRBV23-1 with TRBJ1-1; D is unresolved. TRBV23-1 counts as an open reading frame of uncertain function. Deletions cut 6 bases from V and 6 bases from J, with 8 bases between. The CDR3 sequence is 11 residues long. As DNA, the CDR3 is TGCGCCAGCAGCCTACGGCCTGAAGCTTTCTTT. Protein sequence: CASSLRPEAFF.

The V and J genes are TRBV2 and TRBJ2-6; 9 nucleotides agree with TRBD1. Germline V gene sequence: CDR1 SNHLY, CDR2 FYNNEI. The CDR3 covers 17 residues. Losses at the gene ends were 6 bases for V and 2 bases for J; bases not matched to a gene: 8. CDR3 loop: CASRGDRELAGANVLTF. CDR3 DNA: TGTGCCAGCAGGGGGGACAGGGAGTTGGCTGGGGCCAACGTCCTGACTTTC.

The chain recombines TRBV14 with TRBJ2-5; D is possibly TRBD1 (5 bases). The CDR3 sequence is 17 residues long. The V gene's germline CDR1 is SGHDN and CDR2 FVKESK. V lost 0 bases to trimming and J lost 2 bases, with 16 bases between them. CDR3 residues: CASSQEIVQGLQETQYF. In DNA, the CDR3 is TGTGCCAGCAGCCAAGAGATCGTCCAGGGCCTACAAGAGACCCAGTACTTC. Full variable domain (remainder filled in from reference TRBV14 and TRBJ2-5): EAGVTQFPSHSVIEKGQTVTLRCDPISGHDNLYWYRRVMGKEIKFLLHFVKESKQDESGMPNNRFLAERTGGTYSTLKVQPAELEDSGVYFCASSQEIVQGLQETQYFGPGTRLLVL.

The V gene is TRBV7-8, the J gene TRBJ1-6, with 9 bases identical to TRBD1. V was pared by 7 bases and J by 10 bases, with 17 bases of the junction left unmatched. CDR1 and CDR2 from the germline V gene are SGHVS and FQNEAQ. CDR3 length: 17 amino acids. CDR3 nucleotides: TGTGCCAGCACCGGGACAGGGAATGGGTTGATCAGATCACCCCTCCACTTT. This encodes CASTGTGNGLIRSPLHF.

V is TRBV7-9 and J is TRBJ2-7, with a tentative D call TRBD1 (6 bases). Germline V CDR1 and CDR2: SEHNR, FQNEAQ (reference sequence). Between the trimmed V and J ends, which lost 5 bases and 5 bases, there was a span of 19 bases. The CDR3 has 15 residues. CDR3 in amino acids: CASSHRDKGVHEQYF. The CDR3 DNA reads TGTGCCAGCAGCCACCGGGACAAAGGGGTCCACGAGCAGTACTTC.